The T cell receptor (beta chain) under discussion was sequenced for a study of blood T cells in healthy people across ages. This clonotype was seen once. The CDR3 has 14 amino acids. The V segment lost 7 bases and the J segment 6 bases; nucleotides outside the gene matches: 8. A second 7 to 11 cycle PCR used barcoded and J-beta primers. From the 5' RACE reads, TCRdb called clonotypes with MiXCR, one entry per CDR3 protein. The sample contains roughly 2 million distinct CDR3 sequences, roughly 50% of which appear only once. Sequenced: blood. The origin of this receptor is a woman in her thirties or forties in good health. The chain employs TRBV12-3 or TRBV12-4 and TRBJ1-1, with TRBD1 identical over 10 bases. The CDR3 here is CASNPGQGRPEAFF. CDR3 nucleotides: TGTGCCAGCAATCCGGGACAGGGGCGCCCTGAAGCTTTCTTT.